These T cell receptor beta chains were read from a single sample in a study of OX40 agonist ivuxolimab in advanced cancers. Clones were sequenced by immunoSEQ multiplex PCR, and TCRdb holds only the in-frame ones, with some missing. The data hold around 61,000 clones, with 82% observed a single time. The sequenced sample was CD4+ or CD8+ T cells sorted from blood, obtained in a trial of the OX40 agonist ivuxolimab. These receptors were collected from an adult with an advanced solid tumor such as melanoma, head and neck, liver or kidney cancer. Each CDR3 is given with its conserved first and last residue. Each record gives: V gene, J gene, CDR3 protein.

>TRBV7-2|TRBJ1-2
CASSIWSADNYGYTF
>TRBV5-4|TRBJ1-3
CASSLDGTSGNTIYF
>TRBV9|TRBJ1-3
CASSVGGRGTDRNTIYF
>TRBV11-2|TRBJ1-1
CASSLAGQNTEAFF
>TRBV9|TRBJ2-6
CASSAGSGAAGANVLTF
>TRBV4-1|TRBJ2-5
CASSLQGRETQYF
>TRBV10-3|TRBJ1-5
CAIRWGLNQPQHF
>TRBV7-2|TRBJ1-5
CASSFPHRGAAQHF
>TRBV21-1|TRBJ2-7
CASSKEWGQGPPYEQYF
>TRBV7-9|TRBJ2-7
CASSSGLGMNEQYF
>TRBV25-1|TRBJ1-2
CASSEGGSGYTF
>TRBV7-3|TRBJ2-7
CASSESGSYEQYF
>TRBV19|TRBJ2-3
CASSIDIRDGDTQYF
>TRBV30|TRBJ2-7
CAWSKLYLRSYEQYF
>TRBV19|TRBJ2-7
CASTHTGLAGGHEQYF
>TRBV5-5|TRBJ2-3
CASTFETSTDTQYF
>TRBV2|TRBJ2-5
CASSGTPEQETQYF
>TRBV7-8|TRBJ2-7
CASSPNLAGGRYEQYF
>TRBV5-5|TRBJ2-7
CASSVDSMDYEQYF
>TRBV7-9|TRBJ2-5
CASSLLVAGGSETQYF
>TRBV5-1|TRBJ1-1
CASSETGSSVNTEAFF
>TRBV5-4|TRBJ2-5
CASSPPGGTQYF
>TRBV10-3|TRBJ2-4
CAISPGQGSDIQYF
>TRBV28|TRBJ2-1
CASSLGRGMNNEQFF
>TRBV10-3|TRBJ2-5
CAAMGGQGLETQYF
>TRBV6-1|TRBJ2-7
CASSEGGQYEQYF
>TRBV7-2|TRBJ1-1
CASSFSTENTEAFF
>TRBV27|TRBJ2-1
CASSLGLAGSEQFF
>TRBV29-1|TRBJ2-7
CSVEGRGGIYEQYF
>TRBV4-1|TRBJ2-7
CASSQDWLSYEQYF
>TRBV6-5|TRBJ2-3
CASSSSGTSTDTQYF
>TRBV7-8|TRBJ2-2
CASSDMRRGNTGELFF
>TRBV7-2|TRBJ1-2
CASSSGTGNYGYTF
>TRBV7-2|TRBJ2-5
CASSLFGTQETQYF
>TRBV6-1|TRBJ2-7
CASNLGLAGEQYF
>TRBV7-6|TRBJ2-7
CASSLGGRGTYEQYF
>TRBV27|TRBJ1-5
CASSLEFVSNQPQHF
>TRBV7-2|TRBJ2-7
CASSSATGTVYYEQYF
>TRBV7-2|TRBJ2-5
CASSWGGQGETQYF
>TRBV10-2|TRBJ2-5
CASRADLTLETQYF
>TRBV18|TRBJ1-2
CASSPDGLNYGYTF
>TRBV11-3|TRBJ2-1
CASSLGVAGTPYNEQFF
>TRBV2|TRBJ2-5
CANTKDSRGTQYF
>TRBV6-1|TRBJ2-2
CASSVVGVAGELFF
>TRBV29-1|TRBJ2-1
CSVMVTDRGYNEQFF
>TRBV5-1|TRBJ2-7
CASSLDSGTIYEQYF
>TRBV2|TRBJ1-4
CASSGNPNEKLFF
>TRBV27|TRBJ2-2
CASSRQNTGELFF
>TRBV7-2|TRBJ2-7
CASSLEASNPLEQYF
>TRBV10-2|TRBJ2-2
CASSVVAGDPGELFF
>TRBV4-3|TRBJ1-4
CASSQEVSTGMLEKLFF
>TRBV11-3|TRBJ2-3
CASSDGTSGRGDTQYF
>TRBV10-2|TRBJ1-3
CASRLGRNSGNTIYF
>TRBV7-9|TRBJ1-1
CASSHPRQSTEAFF